The entry that follows covers one T cell receptor (beta chain) sequence. This sample was included in a study of blood T cell repertoires in COVID-19. The repertoire was sequenced with immunoSEQ multiplex PCR; TCRdb's copy has only in-frame clones and lacks some. The sample has approximately 200,000 clones, 65% to 85% seen once. This TCR came from a man between 60 and 70 years old with active or convalescent COVID-19. Sequences were obtained from peripheral blood.

CDR3 sequence: CASRQGGSSPLHF. In nucleotides, the CDR3 is TGTGCCAGTCGACAGGGGGGATCTTCACCCCTCCACTTT. The chain has TRBV9 and TRBJ1-6; 9 bases are shared with TRBD1. The CDR3 covers 13 residues. Germline V lookup: CDR1 SGDLS, CDR2 YYNGEE. With 8 bases clipped from V and 9 bases from J, the junction kept 6 bases outside the gene matches.